This entry lists 29 T cell receptor beta chains sequenced from one sample in a study of graft-versus-host responses after intestinal transplantation. No antigen has been assigned to these receptors. Data came from immunoSEQ multiplex PCR; TCRdb stores just in-frame clones and leaves some out. The sample includes tens of thousands of clones, around 93% seen only once; the top ten take about 2%. Sequenced here: unstimulated CD8+ T cells sorted from spleen or lymph node cells, sampled before intestinal transplant. All receptors derive from a human donor who received an intestinal transplant.

V gene TRBV5-6 combines with J gene TRBJ2-1; possibly TRBD2 for D (6 bases). Deletions cut 0 bases from V and 3 bases from J, with 13 bases between. CDR1 and CDR2 from the germline V gene are SGHDT and YYEEEE. The CDR3 is 16 residues long. The CDR3, as DNA: TGTGCCAGCAGCTTGGGGGGGGACGGTAACTACAATGAGCAGTTCTTC. As protein: CASSLGGDGNYNEQFF.

This chain uses TRBV9 with TRBJ2-1; 14 nucleotides match TRBD2. CDR3 length: 17 amino acids. J lost 3 bases, V lost 2 bases, and 4 bases had no gene match. Germline V gene lookup returns CDR1 SGDLS and CDR2 YYNGEE. CDR3 sequence reads: CASSVGLAGGVYNEQFF. CDR3 nucleotide sequence: TGTGCCAGCAGCGTTGGACTAGCGGGGGGCGTCTACAATGAGCAGTTCTTC. Drawing the rest from reference TRBV9 and TRBJ2-1, the complete variable domain is DSGVTQTPKHLITATGQRVTLRCSPRSGDLSVYWYQQSLDQGLQFLIQYYNGEERAKGNILERFSAQQFPDLHSELNLSSLELGDSALYFCASSVGLAGGVYNEQFFGPGTRLTVL.

The chain carries TRBV2 and TRBJ2-3, with a weak D call TRBD2 (7 bases). V dropped 2 bases and J dropped 3 bases, with 15 bases sitting between them. The length of the CDR3 is 16 residues. Germline V lookup: CDR1 SNHLY, CDR2 FYNNEI. CDR3 sequence: CASSESGGATTDTQYF. The CDR3 DNA reads TGTGCCAGCAGTGAATCGGGGGGCGCGACGACAGATACGCAGTATTTT.

This chain connects TRBV27 to TRBJ2-6; D not certain. The CDR3 covers 13 residues. Per germline, CDR1 MNHEY and CDR2 SMNVEV (reference sequence). The V gene lost 3 bases and the J gene lost 3 bases, with 3 bases spanning the gap. As DNA, the CDR3 is TGTGCCAGCAGTTTCTTTGGGGCCAACGTCCTGACTTTC. Its translation is CASSFFGANVLTF.

This clone was picked up one time. This chain links TRBV7-6 with TRBJ2-2; D perhaps matches TRBD2 (6 bases). The CDR3 consists of 17 residues. In germline, CDR1 is SGHVS, CDR2 FNYEAQ. V dropped 0 bases and J dropped 1 base, with 12 bases sitting between them. CDR3 loop: CASSLASPGENTGELFF. The CDR3 DNA sequence: TGTGCCAGCAGCTTAGCTTCCCCGGGGGAGAACACCGGGGAGCTGTTTTTT.

J is TRBJ2-7 and V is TRBV4-3; a possible D gene is TRBD1 (6 bases). The germline V and J ends were trimmed by 0 bases and 4 bases, with 13 bases remaining between them. This CDR3 has 15 residues. CDR1 and CDR2 (germline): LGHNA, YSLEER. The CDR3 spells CASSQDWAGEYEQYF. The CDR3 coding sequence is TGCGCCAGCAGCCAAGATTGGGCAGGGGAATACGAGCAGTACTTC.

V usage is TRBV27 and J usage is TRBJ2-7; a weak D match, TRBD2 (5 bases). V was trimmed by 5 bases and J by 3 bases, leaving 20 bases between them. Germline values: CDR1 MNHEY, CDR2 SMNVEV (reference sequence). CDR3 length: 16 amino acids. The CDR3 region has the DNA TGTGCCAGCAGTCCGTCGACTACATCGATAGGCTACGAGCAGTACTTC. It yields the protein CASSPSTTSIGYEQYF.

The rearrangement joins TRBV6-1 to TRBJ2-3, with TRBD1 matching over 9 bases. CDR1 MNHNS and CDR2 SASEGT come from the germline V gene. The CDR3 totals 17 residues. Germline trimming cut 3 bases from V and 2 bases from J; bases unmatched to any gene: 9. CDR3 amino acids: CASSDRQGEPYTDTQYF. The CDR3, as DNA: TGTGCCAGCAGTGATCGACAGGGGGAGCCCTACACAGATACGCAGTATTTT.

V and J are TRBV30 and TRBJ1-1; 9 nucleotides agree with TRBD1. V trimming: 2 bases; J trimming: 5 bases; junction bases outside the gene matches: 6. CDR1 is GTSNPN and CDR2 is SVGIG in the germline V gene (reference sequence). CDR3 size: 14 residues. The CDR3, as DNA: TGTGCCTGGAGTCAACAGGGGGCCTATACTGAAGCTTTCTTT. Its translation: CAWSQQGAYTEAFF.

The V and J genes are TRBV30 and TRBJ1-1; 10 bases agree with TRBD1. The ends lost 1 base at V and 8 bases at J; junction bases unmatched: 1. The CDR3 has 12 amino acids. Germline loops: CDR1 GTSNPN, CDR2 SVGIG (reference sequence). CDR3 sequence: CAWSGGQGEAFF. The CDR3 coding sequence is TGTGCCTGGAGTGGGGGACAGGGGGAAGCTTTCTTT.

The chain joins TRBV27 to TRBJ2-3; tentative D call: TRBD1 (5 bases). The CDR3 runs 16 residues. Per the germline V gene, CDR1 is MNHEY and CDR2 is SMNVEV (reference sequence). The V and J ends lost 6 bases and 1 base respectively, with 17 bases between them. CDR3 DNA: TGTGCCAGCAGACCAGGGTTCGTGGTCGGCACAGATACGCAGTATTTT. Translating it yields CASRPGFVVGTDTQYF.

This chain links TRBV30 with TRBJ2-7, with 7 positions matching TRBD2. The CDR3 runs 14 residues. Germline V gives CDR1 GTSNPN, CDR2 SVGIG (reference sequence). After removal of 4 bases from V and 4 bases from J, the junction contained 10 bases not matched to a gene. As DNA, the CDR3 is TGTGCCTGGACCTCGACTAGCAGAGCTTACGAGCAGTACTTC. Its protein product is CAWTSTSRAYEQYF.

The rearrangement joins TRBV7-6 to TRBJ2-3; a weak D match, TRBD1 (6 bases). The V gene lost 5 bases and the J gene lost 2 bases, with 20 bases spanning the gap. Germline V gene sequence: CDR1 SGHVS, CDR2 FNYEAQ. The length of the CDR3 is 17 residues. CDR3 protein: CASSPWVVDSPTDTQYF. The CDR3 region has the DNA TGTGCCAGCAGCCCATGGGTCGTGGACAGTCCCACAGATACGCAGTATTTT. The full variable domain, with the rest looked up from reference TRBV7-6 and TRBJ2-3, is GAGVSQSPRYKVTKRGQDVALRCDPISGHVSLYWYRQALGQGPEFLTYFNYEAQQDKSGLPNDRFSAERPEGSISTLTIQRTEQRDSAMYRCASSPWVVDSPTDTQYFGPGTRLTVL.

V gene TRBV5-1 combines with J gene TRBJ1-1; D is uncertain. CDR1 is SGHRS, CDR2 YFSETQ, per germline. This CDR3 is 13 amino acids long. V dropped 1 base and J dropped 5 bases, with 9 bases sitting between them. CDR3 protein: CASSLSSATEAFF. The CDR3, as DNA: TGCGCCAGCAGCTTGAGTAGTGCTACTGAAGCTTTCTTT.

The chain joins TRBV11-2 to TRBJ2-2, with D uncertain. CDR3 size: 14 residues. Trimming removed 3 bases from V and 2 bases from J, with 7 bases in between. Looked up from germline, CDR1 is SGHAT and CDR2 is FQNNGV. CDR3: CASSFGPNTGELFF. In nucleotides, the CDR3 is TGTGCCAGCAGCTTTGGCCCCAACACCGGGGAGCTGTTTTTT.

This chain connects TRBV19 to TRBJ2-7; D might be TRBD2 (5 bases). The V and J ends lost 3 bases and 3 bases respectively, with 15 bases between them. The CDR3 is 15 residues long. In germline, CDR1 is LNHDA, CDR2 SQIVND (reference sequence). CDR3 residues: CASSMFLGLNYEQYF. The CDR3 nucleotides read TGTGCCAGTAGTATGTTTTTAGGACTGAACTACGAGCAGTACTTC.

The V gene is TRBV6-5, the J gene TRBJ2-2; 8 bases are a match to TRBD2. The V gene end was trimmed by 7 bases and the J gene end by 1 base; junction bases not matched to a gene: 5. This CDR3 region has 15 residues. CDR1 is MNHEY, CDR2 SVGAGI, per germline. The CDR3 reads CASTLLAENTGELFF. In DNA, the CDR3 is TGTGCCAGCACCCTACTAGCGGAGAACACCGGGGAGCTGTTTTTT.

V is TRBV5-1 and J is TRBJ2-7; 8 bases agree with TRBD2. Germline V gene data show CDR1 as SGHRS and CDR2 as YFSETQ. With 1 base clipped from V and 0 bases from J, the junction kept 6 bases outside the gene matches. This CDR3 contains 16 residues. CDR3 nucleotides: TGCGCCAGCAGCTTGAACCCGGGGGGGAACTCCTACGAGCAGTACTTC. This gives the protein CASSLNPGGNSYEQYF.

This chain joins TRBV9 and TRBJ2-2; TRBD1 matches at 9 bases. The length of the CDR3 is 18 residues. V lost 4 bases to trimming and J lost 4 bases; unmatched junction nucleotides: 14. Germline V lookup: CDR1 SGDLS, CDR2 YYNGEE. The CDR3 region has the DNA TGTGCCAGCAGCATCAGTCCCGGGACAGGGCGACTCACCGGGGAGCTGTTTTTT. Residues: CASSISPGTGRLTGELFF.

V is TRBV19 and J is TRBJ1-2; no reliable D call. Germline-derived CDR1 and CDR2 are LNHDA and SQIVND (reference sequence). V lost 1 base, J lost 0 bases, and 6 bases lay in between. The CDR3 is made up of 14 amino acids. The DNA for the CDR3 is TGTGCCAGTAGTATAGCGGGGACTAACTATGGCTACACCTTC. Amino acids: CASSIAGTNYGYTF.

This chain links TRBV30 with TRBJ2-5; the D is unclear. This CDR3 has 14 residues. V lost 1 base and J 2 bases, leaving 11 bases between the germline ends. Germline V lookup: CDR1 GTSNPN, CDR2 SVGIG (reference sequence). CDR3 amino acids: CAWSDQAYQETQYF. The CDR3 DNA reads TGTGCCTGGAGTGATCAGGCCTATCAAGAGACCCAGTACTTC. Supplemented by reference TRBV30 and TRBJ2-5, the full variable domain reads SQTIHQWPATLVQPVGSPLSLECTVEGTSNPNLYWYRQAAGRGLQLLFYSVGIGQISSEVPQNLSASRPQDRQFILSSKKLLLSDSGFYLCAWSDQAYQETQYFGPGTRLLVL.

CDR3: CASSQSGTGGSYEQYF. The CDR3 DNA is TGCGCCAGCAGCCAGTCCGGGACAGGGGGTTCCTACGAGCAGTACTTC. The chain uses TRBV4-3 and TRBJ2-7, with 11 bases that match TRBD1. The CDR3 contains 16 residues. Germline CDR1 is LGHNA and CDR2 is YSLEER. Losses at the gene ends were 3 bases for V and 1 base for J; bases not matched to a gene: 5.

This clone was counted once. The chain recombines TRBV25-1 with TRBJ2-3; TRBD2 matches at 8 bases. Trimming at V came to 2 bases and at J to 3 bases, leaving 7 bases not matched to a gene. The germline gives CDR1 MGHDK, CDR2 SYGVNS. The length of the CDR3 is 16 residues. CDR3 in DNA: TGTGCCAGCAGTGAAACCTACGGGGGGGCTACAGATACGCAGTATTTT. Translating it yields CASSETYGGATDTQYF.

This chain connects TRBV5-4 to TRBJ2-3; 10 bases match TRBD2. V shed 3 bases, J shed 0 bases, and the junction held 7 bases outside the gene matches. This CDR3 has 17 residues. Germline values: CDR1 SGHNT, CDR2 YYREEE (reference sequence). Written as DNA, the CDR3 is TGTGCCAGCAGCTCACCCGGACTAGCGGCGAGCACAGATACGCAGTATTTT. Translation: CASSSPGLAASTDTQYF. The full variable domain, in which reference TRBV5-4 and TRBJ2-3 provide the parts outside the CDR3, is ETGVTQSPTHLIKTRGQQVTLRCSSQSGHNTVSWYQQALGQGPQFIFQYYREEENGRGNFPPRFSGLQFPNYSSELNVNALELDDSALYLCASSSPGLAASTDTQYFGPGTRLTVL.

This chain links TRBV7-9 with TRBJ1-2; 9 bases are shared with TRBD1. This CDR3 is 15 amino acids long. With V trimmed by 1 base and J by 3 bases, 3 bases remained unmatched. From germline, CDR1 is SEHNR and CDR2 FQNEAQ (reference sequence). The CDR3 DNA reads TGTGCCAGCAGCTTAGAGGGACAGGGAGACTATGGCTACACCTTC. The encoded protein is CASSLEGQGDYGYTF.

The V and J genes are TRBV5-6 and TRBJ2-1; tentative D call: TRBD1 (6 bases). V gave up 0 bases and J gave up 7 bases, with 17 bases separating them. Germline V gene sequence: CDR1 SGHDT, CDR2 YYEEEE. The CDR3 has 16 amino acids. The CDR3 spells CASSLGFTGNSNEQFF. CDR3 nucleotides: TGTGCCAGCAGCTTGGGGTTTACAGGGAATAGTAATGAGCAGTTCTTC. Full variable domain (rest looked up from reference TRBV5-6 and TRBJ2-1): DAGVTQSPTHLIKTRGQQVTLRCSPKSGHDTVSWYQQALGQGPQFIFQYYEEEERQRGNFPDRFSGHQFPNYSSELNVNALLLGDSALYLCASSLGFTGNSNEQFFGPGTRLTVL.

The chain couples TRBV29-1 to TRBJ2-1, with 8 nucleotides matching TRBD2. Germline-derived CDR1 and CDR2 are SQVTM and ANQGSEA. The CDR3 is 14 amino acids. J was trimmed by 10 bases and V by 6 bases; bases with no gene match: 14. The CDR3 spells CSVRGPAGVWEQFF. CDR3 DNA sequence: TGCAGCGTCCGAGGTCCAGCGGGGGTTTGGGAGCAGTTCTTC.

V is TRBV4-3 and J is TRBJ2-7; perhaps TRBD2 as D (6 bases). Trimming took 1 base from V and 6 from J, leaving 22 bases between them. This CDR3 spans 17 amino acids. Germline-derived CDR1 and CDR2 are LGHNA and YSLEER. The CDR3 DNA follows: TGCGCCAGCAGCCAAGGGGCCGGGGGTGAGTCCGGTACCGAGCAGTACTTC. Protein sequence: CASSQGAGGESGTEQYF.

This sequence joins TRBV9 and TRBJ1-5; 10 bases map to TRBD1. The CDR3 covers 14 residues. With V trimmed by 2 bases and J by 5 bases, 1 base remained unmatched. From germline, CDR1 is SGDLS and CDR2 YYNGEE. The CDR3 DNA reads as TGTGCCAGCAGCGTTGGACAGGGGGATCAGCCCCAGCATTTT. Protein product: CASSVGQGDQPQHF.